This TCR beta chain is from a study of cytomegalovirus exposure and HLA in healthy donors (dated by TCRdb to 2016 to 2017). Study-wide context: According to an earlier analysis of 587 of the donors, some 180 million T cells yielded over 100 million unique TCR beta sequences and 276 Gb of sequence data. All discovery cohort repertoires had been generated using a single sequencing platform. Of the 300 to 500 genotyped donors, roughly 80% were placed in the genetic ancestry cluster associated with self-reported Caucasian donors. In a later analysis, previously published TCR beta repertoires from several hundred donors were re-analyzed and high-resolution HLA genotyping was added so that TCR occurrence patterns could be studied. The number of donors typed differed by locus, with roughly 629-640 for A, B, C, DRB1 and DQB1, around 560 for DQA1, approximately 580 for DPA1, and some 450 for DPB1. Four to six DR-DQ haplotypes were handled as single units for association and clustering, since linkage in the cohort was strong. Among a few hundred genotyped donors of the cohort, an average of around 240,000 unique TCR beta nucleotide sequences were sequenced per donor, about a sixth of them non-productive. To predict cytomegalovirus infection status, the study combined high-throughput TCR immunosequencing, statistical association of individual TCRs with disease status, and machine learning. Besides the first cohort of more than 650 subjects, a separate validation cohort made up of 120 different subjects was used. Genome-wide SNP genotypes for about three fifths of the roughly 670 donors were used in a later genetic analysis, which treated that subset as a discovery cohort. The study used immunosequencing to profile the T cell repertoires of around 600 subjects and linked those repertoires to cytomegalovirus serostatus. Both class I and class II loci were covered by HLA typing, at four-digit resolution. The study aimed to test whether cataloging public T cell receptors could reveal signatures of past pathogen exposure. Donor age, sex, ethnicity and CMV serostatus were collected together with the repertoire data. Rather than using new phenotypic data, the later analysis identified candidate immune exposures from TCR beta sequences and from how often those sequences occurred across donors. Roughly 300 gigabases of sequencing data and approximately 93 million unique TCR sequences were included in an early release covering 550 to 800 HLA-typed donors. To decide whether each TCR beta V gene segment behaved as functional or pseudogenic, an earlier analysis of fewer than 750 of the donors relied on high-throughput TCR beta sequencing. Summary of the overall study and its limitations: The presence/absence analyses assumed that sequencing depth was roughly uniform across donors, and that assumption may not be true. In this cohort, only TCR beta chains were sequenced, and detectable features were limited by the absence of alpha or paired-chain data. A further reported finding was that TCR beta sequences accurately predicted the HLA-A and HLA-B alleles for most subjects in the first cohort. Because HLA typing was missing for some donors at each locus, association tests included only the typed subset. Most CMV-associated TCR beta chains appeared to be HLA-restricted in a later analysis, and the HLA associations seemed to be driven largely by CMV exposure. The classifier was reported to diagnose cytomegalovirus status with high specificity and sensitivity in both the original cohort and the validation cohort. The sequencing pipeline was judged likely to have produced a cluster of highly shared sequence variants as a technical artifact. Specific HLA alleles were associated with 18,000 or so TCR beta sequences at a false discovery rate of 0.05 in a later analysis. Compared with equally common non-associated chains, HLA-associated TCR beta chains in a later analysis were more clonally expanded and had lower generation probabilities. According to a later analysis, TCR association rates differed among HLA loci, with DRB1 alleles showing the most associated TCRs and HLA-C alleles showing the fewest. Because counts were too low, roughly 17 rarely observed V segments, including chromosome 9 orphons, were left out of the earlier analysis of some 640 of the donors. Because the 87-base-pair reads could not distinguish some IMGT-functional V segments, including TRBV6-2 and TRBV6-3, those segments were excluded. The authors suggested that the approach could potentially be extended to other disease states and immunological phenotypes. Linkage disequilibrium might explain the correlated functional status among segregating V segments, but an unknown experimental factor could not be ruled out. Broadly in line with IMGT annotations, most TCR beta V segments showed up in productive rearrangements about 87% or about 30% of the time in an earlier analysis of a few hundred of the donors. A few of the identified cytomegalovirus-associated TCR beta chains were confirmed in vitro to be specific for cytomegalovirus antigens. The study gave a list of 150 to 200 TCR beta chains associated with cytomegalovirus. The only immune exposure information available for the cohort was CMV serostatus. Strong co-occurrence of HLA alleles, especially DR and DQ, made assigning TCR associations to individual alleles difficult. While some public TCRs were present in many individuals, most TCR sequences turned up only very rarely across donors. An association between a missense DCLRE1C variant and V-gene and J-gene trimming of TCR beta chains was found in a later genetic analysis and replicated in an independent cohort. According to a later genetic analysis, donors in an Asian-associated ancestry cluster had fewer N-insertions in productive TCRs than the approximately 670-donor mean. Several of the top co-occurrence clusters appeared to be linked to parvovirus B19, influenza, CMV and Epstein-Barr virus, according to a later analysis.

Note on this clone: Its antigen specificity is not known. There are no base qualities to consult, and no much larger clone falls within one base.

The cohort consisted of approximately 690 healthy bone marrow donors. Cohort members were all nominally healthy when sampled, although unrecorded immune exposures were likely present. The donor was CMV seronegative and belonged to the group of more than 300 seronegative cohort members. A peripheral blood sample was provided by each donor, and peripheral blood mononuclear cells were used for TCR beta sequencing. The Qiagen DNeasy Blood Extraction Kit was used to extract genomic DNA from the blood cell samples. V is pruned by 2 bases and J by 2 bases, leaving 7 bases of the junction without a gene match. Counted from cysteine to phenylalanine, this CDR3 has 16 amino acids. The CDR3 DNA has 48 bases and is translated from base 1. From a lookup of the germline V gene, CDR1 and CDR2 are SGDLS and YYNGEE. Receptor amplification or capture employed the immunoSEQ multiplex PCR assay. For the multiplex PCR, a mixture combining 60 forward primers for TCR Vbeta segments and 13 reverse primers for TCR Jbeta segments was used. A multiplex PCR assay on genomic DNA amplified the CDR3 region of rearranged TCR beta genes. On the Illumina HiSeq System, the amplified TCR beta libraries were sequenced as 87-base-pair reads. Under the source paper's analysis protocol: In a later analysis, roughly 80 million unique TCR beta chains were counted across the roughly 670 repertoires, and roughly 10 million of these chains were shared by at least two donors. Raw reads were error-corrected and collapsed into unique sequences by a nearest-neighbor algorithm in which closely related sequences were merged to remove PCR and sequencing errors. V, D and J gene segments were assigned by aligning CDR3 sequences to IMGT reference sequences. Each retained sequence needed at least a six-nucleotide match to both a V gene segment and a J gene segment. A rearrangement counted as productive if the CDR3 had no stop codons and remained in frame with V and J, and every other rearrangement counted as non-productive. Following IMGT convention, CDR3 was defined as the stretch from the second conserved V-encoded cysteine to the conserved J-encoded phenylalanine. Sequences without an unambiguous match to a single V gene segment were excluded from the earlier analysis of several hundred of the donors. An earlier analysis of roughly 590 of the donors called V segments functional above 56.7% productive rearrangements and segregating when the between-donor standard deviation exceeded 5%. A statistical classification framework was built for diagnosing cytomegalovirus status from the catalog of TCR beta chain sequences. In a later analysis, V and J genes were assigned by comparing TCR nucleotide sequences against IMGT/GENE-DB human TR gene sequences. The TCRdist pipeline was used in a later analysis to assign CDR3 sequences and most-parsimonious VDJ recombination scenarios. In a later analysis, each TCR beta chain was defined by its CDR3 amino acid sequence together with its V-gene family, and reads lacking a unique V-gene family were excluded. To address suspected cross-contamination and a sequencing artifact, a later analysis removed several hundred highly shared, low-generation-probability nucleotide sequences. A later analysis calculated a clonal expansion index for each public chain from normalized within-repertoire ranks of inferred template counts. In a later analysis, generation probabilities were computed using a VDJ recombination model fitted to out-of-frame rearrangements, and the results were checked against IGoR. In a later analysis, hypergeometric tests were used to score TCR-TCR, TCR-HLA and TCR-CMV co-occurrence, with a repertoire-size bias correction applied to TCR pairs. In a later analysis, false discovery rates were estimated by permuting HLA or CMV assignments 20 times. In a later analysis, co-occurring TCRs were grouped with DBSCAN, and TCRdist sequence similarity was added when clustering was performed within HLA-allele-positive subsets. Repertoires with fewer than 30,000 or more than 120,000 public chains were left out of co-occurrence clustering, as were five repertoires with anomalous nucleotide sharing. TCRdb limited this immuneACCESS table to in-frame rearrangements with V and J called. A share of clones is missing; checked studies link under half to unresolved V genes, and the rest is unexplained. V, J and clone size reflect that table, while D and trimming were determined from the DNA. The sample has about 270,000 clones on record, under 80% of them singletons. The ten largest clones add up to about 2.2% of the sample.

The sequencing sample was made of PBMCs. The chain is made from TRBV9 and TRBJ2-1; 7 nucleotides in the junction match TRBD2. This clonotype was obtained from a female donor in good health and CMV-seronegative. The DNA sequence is TGTGCCAGCAGCGTGGGTGGGAGGGCACCCTACAATGAGCAGTTCTTC. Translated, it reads CASSVGGRAPYNEQFF.